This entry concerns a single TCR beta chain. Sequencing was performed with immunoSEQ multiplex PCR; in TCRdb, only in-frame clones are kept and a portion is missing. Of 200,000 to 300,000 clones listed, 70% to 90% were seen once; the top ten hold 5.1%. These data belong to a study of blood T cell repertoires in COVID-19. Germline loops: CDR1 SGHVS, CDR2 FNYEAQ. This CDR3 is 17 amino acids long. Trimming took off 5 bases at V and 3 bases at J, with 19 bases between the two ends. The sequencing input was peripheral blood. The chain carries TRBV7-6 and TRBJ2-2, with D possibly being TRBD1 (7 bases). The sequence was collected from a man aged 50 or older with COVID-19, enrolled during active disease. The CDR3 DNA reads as TGTGCCAGCAGCGCCGGGGAGGAAGGGGGCGACACCGGGGAGCTGTTTTTT. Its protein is CASSAGEEGGDTGELFF.